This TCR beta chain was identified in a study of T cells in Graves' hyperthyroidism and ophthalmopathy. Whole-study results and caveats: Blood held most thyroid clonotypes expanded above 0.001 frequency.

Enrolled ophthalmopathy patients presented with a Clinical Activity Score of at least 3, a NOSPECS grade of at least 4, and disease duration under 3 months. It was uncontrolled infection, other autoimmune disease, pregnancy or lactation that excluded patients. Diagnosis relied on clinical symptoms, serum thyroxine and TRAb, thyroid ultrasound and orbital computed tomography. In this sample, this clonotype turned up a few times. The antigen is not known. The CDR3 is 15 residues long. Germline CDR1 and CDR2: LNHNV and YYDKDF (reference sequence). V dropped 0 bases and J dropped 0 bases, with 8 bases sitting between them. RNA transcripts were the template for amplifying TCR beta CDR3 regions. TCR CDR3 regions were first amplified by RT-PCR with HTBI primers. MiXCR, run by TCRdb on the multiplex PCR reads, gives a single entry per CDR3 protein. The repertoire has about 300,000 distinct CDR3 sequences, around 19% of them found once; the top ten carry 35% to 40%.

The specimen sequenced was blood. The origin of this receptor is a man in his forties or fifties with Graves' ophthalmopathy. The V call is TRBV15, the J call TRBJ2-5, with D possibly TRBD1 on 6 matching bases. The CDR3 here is CATSREGDNQETQYF. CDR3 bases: TGTGCCACCAGCAGAGAAGGGGACAACCAAGAGACCCAGTACTTC.